Presented here are 3 T cell receptor beta chains from one specimen sequenced in a study of shared T cell receptors in the human thymus (dated by TCRdb to the early 2020s). The library came from the immunoSEQ multiplex PCR assay. TCRdb obtained this table from immuneACCESS and retained in-frame rearrangements with V and J assigned. These tables miss some clones; where compared with another copy, unresolved V genes account for less than half of the shortfall, and the remainder is unexplained. The sample has under 850,000 clones on record, around 89% of them singletons. The ten largest account for 0.0085% to 0.012% of the sample. Separately, the same data were catalogued under a study of human thymus T cells.

The material sequenced was thymocytes. These receptors were collected from a boy in the first two years of life with a congenital heart defect. Donor details come from another sample of the same person, matched by shared clones.

This clone was recorded only once. The chain uses TRBV29-1 and TRBJ2-6, with 11 positions matching TRBD1. This CDR3 has 18 amino acids. J lost 0 bases, V lost 0 bases, and 4 bases had no gene match. The germline gives CDR1 SQVTM, CDR2 ANQGSEA. In DNA, the CDR3 is TGCAGCGTTGAAGATAGGGGACAGGGGGGCTCTGGGGCCAACGTCCTGACTTTC. Translated, it gives CSVEDRGQGGSGANVLTF.

This chain joins TRBV4-2 and TRBJ2-5; 11 bases fit TRBD2. The germline gives CDR1 LGHNA, CDR2 YNFKEQ. The CDR3 contains 15 residues. With V trimmed by 1 base and J by 7 bases, 5 bases remained unmatched. The CDR3 DNA is TGTGCCAGCAGCCAAGCGACTAGCGGGACGGTGACCCAGTACTTC. Protein product: CASSQATSGTVTQYF.

The chain combines TRBV19 with TRBJ1-4, with 9 bases lining up with TRBD1. Trimming took 7 bases from V and 8 from J; bases not matched to a gene: 5. The germline V gene encodes CDR1 LNHDA and CDR2 SQIVND (reference sequence). The CDR3 length is 13 residues. The CDR3 region has the DNA TGTGCCAGTAAACAGGGGGCCGGGGAAAAACTGTTTTTT. Residues: CASKQGAGEKLFF.